The clone carrying this TCR beta chain has just one count. This sample is drawn from a study of blood T cell repertoires in COVID-19. Study-level background: The study drew acute and convalescent COVID-19 samples from the United States, Italy and Spain. T cells, B-cell-depleted T cells, or PBMCs supplied cDNA or gDNA.

As originally analysed: Scientists estimated how many nucleated cells there were by amplifying reference gene primers. Here immunoSEQ multiplex PCR was the method, and the copy in TCRdb shows in-frame clones only, minus some. V, J and clone size derive from that table, while D and trimming were established from the DNA sequence. The repertoire holds over 200,000 clones, with about 89% as singletons. V was cut by 3 bases and J by 14 bases, with 17 bases left in between. Germline-derived CDR1 and CDR2 are MDHEN and SYDVKM. This CDR3 has 14 amino acids. The genes are TRBV28 and TRBJ1-6; the D is unclear. What was sequenced was peripheral blood. This clonotype was sampled from a man aged 35 to 55 who had recovered from COVID-19. CDR3 sequence: CASSFPRFRRALHF. For the CDR3, the DNA is TGTGCCAGCAGTTTCCCGAGGTTCAGGAGGGCCCTCCACTTT.